A selection of T cell receptor beta chains follows, all from one sample in a study of shared clonotypes between healthy human individuals. Repertoires were generated with immunoSEQ multiplex PCR, while TCRdb's copy carries only in-frame clones and drops some. Of roughly 720,000 clones listed, about 92% are singletons. Source material: memory CD8+ T cells from PBMCs. Source of these receptors: a man younger than 30 in good health. Some clones in this sample may be carry-over from other donors' samples. CDR3s include the opening cysteine and the closing phenylalanine or tryptophan. D genes are given only for firm matches. Clone size is given for some rows only: seen once, a few or many times, or a class if the clone is expanded.

j_gene: TRBJ2-2; d_gene: .; abundance: .; v_gene: TRBV7-6; CDR3aa: CASSLGRNTGELFF; CDR3nt: TGTGCCAGCAGCTTGGGGAGGAACACCGGGGAGCTGTTTTTT
j_gene: TRBJ2-7; d_gene: TRBD2; abundance: .; v_gene: TRBV28; CDR3aa: CASTALAGGPDEQYF; CDR3nt: TGTGCCAGCACCGCTCTAGCGGGAGGGCCTGACGAGCAGTACTTC
j_gene: TRBJ1-2; d_gene: .; abundance: once; v_gene: TRBV6-1; CDR3aa: CASSEGTANYGYTF; CDR3nt: TGTGCCAGCAGTGAAGGGACAGCTAACTATGGCTACACCTTC
j_gene: TRBJ2-5; d_gene: .; abundance: .; v_gene: TRBV7-9; CDR3aa: CAAGGHLETQYF; CDR3nt: TGTGCCGCTGGAGGGCACCTCGAGACCCAGTACTTC
j_gene: TRBJ1-3; d_gene: .; abundance: .; v_gene: TRBV2; CDR3aa: CASIPRGAGNTIYF; CDR3nt: TGTGCCAGCATCCCAAGGGGGGCTGGAAACACCATATATTTT
j_gene: TRBJ2-4; d_gene: TRBD1; abundance: .; v_gene: TRBV18; CDR3aa: CASSPSGTASRGLDIQYF; CDR3nt: TGTGCCAGCTCACCCTCCGGGACAGCCTCTCGAGGCTTGGACATTCAGTACTTC
j_gene: TRBJ2-7; d_gene: .; abundance: .; v_gene: TRBV14; CDR3aa: CASSQGVGRKEQYF; CDR3nt: TGTGCCAGCAGCCAAGGGGTGGGCAGGAAGGAGCAGTACTTC
j_gene: TRBJ1-4; d_gene: .; abundance: .; v_gene: TRBV13; CDR3aa: CASSLGSGGGEKLFF; CDR3nt: TGTGCCAGCAGCTTAGGATCAGGTGGCGGTGAAAAACTGTTTTTT
j_gene: TRBJ2-7; d_gene: .; abundance: .; v_gene: TRBV6-5; CDR3aa: CASSSRLVAYEQYF; CDR3nt: TGTGCCAGCAGTTCCAGACTAGTAGCCTACGAGCAGTACTTC
j_gene: TRBJ2-7; d_gene: TRBD2; abundance: .; v_gene: TRBV5-4; CDR3aa: CASSLGVSLAGLEDEQYF; CDR3nt: TGTGCCAGCAGCTTGGGTGTTTCACTAGCGGGTCTCGAGGACGAGCAGTACTTC
j_gene: TRBJ1-5; d_gene: TRBD1; abundance: .; v_gene: TRBV4-1; CDR3aa: CASRQAGGGQPQHF; CDR3nt: TGCGCCAGCAGGCAAGCAGGGGGCGGACAGCCCCAGCATTTT
j_gene: TRBJ1-1; d_gene: .; abundance: once; v_gene: TRBV2; CDR3aa: CASSGPGYGSMNTEAFF; CDR3nt: TGTGCCAGCAGTGGGCCAGGCTATGGGAGCATGAACACTGAAGCTTTCTTT
j_gene: TRBJ2-1; d_gene: TRBD2; abundance: .; v_gene: TRBV7-9; CDR3aa: CASSLGTSRRHNEQFF; CDR3nt: TGTGCCAGCAGCTTAGGGACTAGCCGGCGTCACAATGAGCAGTTCTTC
j_gene: TRBJ2-4; d_gene: .; abundance: .; v_gene: TRBV9; CDR3aa: CASSHSRDLAKNIQYF; CDR3nt: TGTGCCAGCAGCCATTCCAGGGATCTAGCCAAAAACATTCAGTACTTC
j_gene: TRBJ2-7; d_gene: .; abundance: .; v_gene: TRBV4-1; CDR3aa: CASSLGPATNEQYF; CDR3nt: TGCGCCAGCAGCCTGGGCCCAGCGACGAACGAGCAGTACTTC
j_gene: TRBJ2-7; d_gene: .; abundance: few; v_gene: TRBV6-1; CDR3aa: CASSEDRGPDEQYF; CDR3nt: TGTGCCAGCAGTGAAGACCGGGGCCCCGACGAGCAGTACTTC
j_gene: TRBJ1-3; d_gene: .; abundance: .; v_gene: TRBV28; CDR3aa: CASSPRVRSGNTIYF; CDR3nt: TGTGCCAGCAGTCCCCGCGTTAGGTCTGGAAACACCATATATTTT
j_gene: TRBJ2-1; d_gene: .; abundance: .; v_gene: TRBV7-9; CDR3aa: CASSYRDQYNEQFF; CDR3nt: TGTGCCAGCAGCTATAGGGACCAATACAATGAGCAGTTCTTC
j_gene: TRBJ2-1; d_gene: .; abundance: .; v_gene: TRBV9; CDR3aa: CASSPRWGSYNEQFF; CDR3nt: TGTGCCAGCAGCCCCCGGTGGGGCAGCTACAATGAGCAGTTCTTC
j_gene: TRBJ2-7; d_gene: TRBD1; abundance: once; v_gene: TRBV15; CDR3aa: CATSGEVDRGLGRSSYEQYF; CDR3nt: TGTGCCACCAGCGGGGAAGTAGACAGGGGGCTGGGTAGGAGTTCCTACGAGCAGTACTTC
j_gene: TRBJ2-7; d_gene: TRBD1; abundance: .; v_gene: TRBV27; CDR3aa: CASSTHRQGSSYEQYF; CDR3nt: TGTGCCAGCAGTACCCACCGACAGGGGAGCTCCTACGAGCAGTACTTC
j_gene: TRBJ2-7; d_gene: TRBD2; abundance: .; v_gene: TRBV5-1; CDR3aa: CASSLALGREQYF; CDR3nt: TGCGCCAGCAGCTTGGCCCTCGGGAGGGAGCAGTACTTC
j_gene: TRBJ2-2; d_gene: .; abundance: .; v_gene: TRBV27; CDR3aa: CASSPVEEPTTPGELFF; CDR3nt: TGTGCCAGCAGTCCGGTTGAGGAGCCAACCACGCCCGGGGAGCTGTTTTTT
j_gene: TRBJ2-7; d_gene: TRBD2; abundance: .; v_gene: TRBV5-6; CDR3aa: CASSRDVAGGSYEQYF; CDR3nt: TGTGCCAGCAGCCGGGACGTCGCGGGAGGGTCCTACGAGCAGTACTTC
j_gene: TRBJ2-1; d_gene: TRBD2; abundance: .; v_gene: TRBV27; CDR3aa: CATRGGSSYNEQFF; CDR3nt: TGTGCCACTCGGGGAGGGAGCTCCTACAATGAGCAGTTCTTC
j_gene: TRBJ2-7; d_gene: .; abundance: .; v_gene: TRBV4-1; CDR3aa: CASSQKVGQGGYEQYF; CDR3nt: TGCGCCAGCAGCCAAAAGGTAGGTCAAGGAGGCTACGAGCAGTACTTC
j_gene: TRBJ1-1; d_gene: .; abundance: .; v_gene: TRBV5-8; CDR3aa: CASSGIRTAPEAFF; CDR3nt: TGTGCCAGCAGCGGAATACGGACGGCGCCTGAAGCTTTCTTT
j_gene: TRBJ2-2; d_gene: .; abundance: .; v_gene: TRBV6-1; CDR3aa: CASFGGELFF; CDR3nt: TGTGCCAGCTTTGGCGGGGAGCTGTTTTTT
j_gene: TRBJ2-3; d_gene: .; abundance: .; v_gene: TRBV28; CDR3aa: CASSLVPSTDTQYF; CDR3nt: TGTGCCAGCAGTTTAGTGCCCAGCACAGATACGCAGTATTTT
j_gene: TRBJ2-1; d_gene: TRBD2; abundance: .; v_gene: TRBV7-3; CDR3aa: CASSLRSSGNLYNEQFF; CDR3nt: TGTGCCAGCAGCTTAAGGTCTAGCGGGAACCTCTACAATGAGCAGTTCTTC
j_gene: TRBJ1-1; d_gene: .; abundance: .; v_gene: TRBV27; CDR3aa: CASIPAGLNTEAFF; CDR3nt: TGTGCCAGCATTCCGGCAGGCTTGAACACTGAAGCTTTCTTT
j_gene: TRBJ2-1; d_gene: .; abundance: .; v_gene: TRBV28; CDR3aa: CATVSLRPRNEQFF; CDR3nt: TGTGCCACCGTTTCTCTTCGCCCTCGGAATGAGCAGTTCTTC
j_gene: TRBJ2-7; d_gene: TRBD1; abundance: .; v_gene: TRBV27; CDR3aa: CASSGTATYEQYF; CDR3nt: TGTGCCAGTTCCGGGACAGCTACCTACGAGCAGTACTTC
j_gene: TRBJ2-1; d_gene: TRBD2; abundance: .; v_gene: TRBV27; CDR3aa: CASSLPPEREGHGNEQFF; CDR3nt: TGTGCCAGCAGTTTACCCCCCGAGCGGGAGGGCCACGGGAATGAGCAGTTCTTC
j_gene: TRBJ1-2; d_gene: TRBD1; abundance: once; v_gene: TRBV19; CDR3aa: CASSINRGYGYTF; CDR3nt: TGTGCCAGTAGTATCAACAGGGGCTATGGCTACACCTTC
j_gene: TRBJ1-4; d_gene: TRBD1; abundance: .; v_gene: TRBV7-6; CDR3aa: CASSLREPDRSFPNEKLFF; CDR3nt: TGTGCCAGCAGCTTAAGGGAACCGGACAGGTCGTTCCCTAATGAAAAACTGTTTTTT
j_gene: TRBJ1-2; d_gene: .; abundance: few; v_gene: TRBV29-1; CDR3aa: CSAIGSYGYTF; CDR3nt: TGCAGCGCCATAGGGTCTTACGGCTACACCTTC
j_gene: TRBJ1-5; d_gene: .; abundance: .; v_gene: TRBV7-8; CDR3aa: CASSSSYQPQHF; CDR3nt: TGTGCCAGCAGCTCATCATATCAGCCCCAGCATTTT
j_gene: TRBJ2-1; d_gene: .; abundance: once; v_gene: TRBV6-5; CDR3aa: CASRSSHEQFF; CDR3nt: TGTGCCAGCAGGTCTAGCCATGAGCAGTTCTTC
j_gene: TRBJ2-1; d_gene: .; abundance: .; v_gene: TRBV10-3; CDR3aa: CAITTDLNNEQFF; CDR3nt: TGTGCCATAACGACGGACCTGAACAATGAGCAGTTCTTC
j_gene: TRBJ2-3; d_gene: TRBD1; abundance: .; v_gene: TRBV7-9; CDR3aa: CASQNTGTGNSTDTQYF; CDR3nt: TGTGCCAGCCAAAATACCGGGACAGGTAACAGCACAGATACGCAGTATTTT
j_gene: TRBJ1-1; d_gene: .; abundance: .; v_gene: TRBV7-8; CDR3aa: CASSRSSRVPEAFF; CDR3nt: TGTGCCAGCAGCAGAAGCAGCCGGGTGCCTGAAGCTTTCTTT
j_gene: TRBJ2-3; d_gene: .; abundance: .; v_gene: TRBV28; CDR3aa: CASSLLVGSTDTQYF; CDR3nt: TGTGCCAGCAGTTTATTGGTCGGGAGCACAGATACGCAGTATTTT
j_gene: TRBJ1-2; d_gene: TRBD1; abundance: .; v_gene: TRBV30; CDR3aa: CAWEAGGGYGYTF; CDR3nt: TGTGCCTGGGAAGCAGGGGGCGGCTATGGCTACACCTTC
j_gene: TRBJ2-7; d_gene: TRBD1; abundance: .; v_gene: TRBV7-9; CDR3aa: CASSPRQGYYEQYF; CDR3nt: TGTGCCAGCAGCCCCCGACAGGGATACTACGAGCAGTACTTC
j_gene: TRBJ2-7; d_gene: TRBD2; abundance: .; v_gene: TRBV19; CDR3aa: CASSPILTSGRYYEQYF; CDR3nt: TGTGCCAGTAGTCCCATTCTAACTAGCGGGAGATACTACGAGCAGTACTTC
j_gene: TRBJ2-1; d_gene: .; abundance: once; v_gene: TRBV2; CDR3aa: CASSESSHTRYNEQFF; CDR3nt: TGTGCCAGCAGTGAATCGAGCCACACCAGATACAATGAGCAGTTCTTC
j_gene: TRBJ2-7; d_gene: .; abundance: .; v_gene: TRBV4-1; CDR3aa: CASSQFGEGARVEQYF; CDR3nt: TGCGCCAGCAGCCAATTCGGGGAGGGGGCGCGAGTCGAGCAGTACTTC
j_gene: TRBJ2-5; d_gene: .; abundance: .; v_gene: TRBV2; CDR3aa: CASSETGRETQYF; CDR3nt: TGTGCCAGCAGTGAGACAGGGAGGGAGACCCAGTACTTC
j_gene: TRBJ2-2; d_gene: TRBD2; abundance: .; v_gene: TRBV2; CDR3aa: CASSGGLGTGELFF; CDR3nt: TGTGCCAGCAGCGGCGGACTAGGGACCGGGGAGCTGTTTTTT
j_gene: TRBJ2-1; d_gene: TRBD2; abundance: .; v_gene: TRBV9; CDR3aa: CASSALAGGLSYNEQFF; CDR3nt: TGTGCCAGCAGCGCTCTAGCGGGAGGCCTCTCCTACAATGAGCAGTTCTTC
j_gene: TRBJ1-2; d_gene: .; abundance: .; v_gene: TRBV2; CDR3aa: CASSELSWYGYTF; CDR3nt: TGTGCCAGCAGTGAATTGTCTTGGTATGGCTACACCTTC
j_gene: TRBJ2-7; d_gene: .; abundance: .; v_gene: TRBV7-6; CDR3aa: CASSPRGSYEQYF; CDR3nt: TGTGCCAGCAGCCCGAGGGGGTCCTACGAGCAGTACTTC
j_gene: TRBJ2-7; d_gene: .; abundance: .; v_gene: TRBV7-8; CDR3aa: CASSLLAAYEQYF; CDR3nt: TGTGCCAGCAGCTTATTAGCAGCCTACGAGCAGTACTTC
j_gene: TRBJ2-1; d_gene: TRBD2; abundance: .; v_gene: TRBV27; CDR3aa: CASSLSWGRAENEQFF; CDR3nt: TGTGCCAGCAGTTTATCTTGGGGGAGGGCCGAAAATGAGCAGTTCTTC